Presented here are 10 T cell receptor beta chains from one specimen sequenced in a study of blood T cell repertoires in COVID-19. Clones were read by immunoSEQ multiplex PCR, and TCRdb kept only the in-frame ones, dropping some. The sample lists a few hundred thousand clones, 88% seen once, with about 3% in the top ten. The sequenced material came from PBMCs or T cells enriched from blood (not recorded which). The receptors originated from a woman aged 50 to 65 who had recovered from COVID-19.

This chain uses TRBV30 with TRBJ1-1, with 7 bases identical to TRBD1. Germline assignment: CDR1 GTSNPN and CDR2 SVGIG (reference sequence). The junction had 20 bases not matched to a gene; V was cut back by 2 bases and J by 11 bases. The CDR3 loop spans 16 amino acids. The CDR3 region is CAWSIRTGKSGPKAFF. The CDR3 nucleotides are TGTGCCTGGAGTATCCGGACAGGAAAAAGTGGCCCGAAGGCTTTCTTT.

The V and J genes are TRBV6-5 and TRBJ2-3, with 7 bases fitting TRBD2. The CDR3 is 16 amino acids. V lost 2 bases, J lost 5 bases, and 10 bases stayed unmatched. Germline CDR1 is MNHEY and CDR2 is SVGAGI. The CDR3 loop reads CASSYELAGEGDTQYF. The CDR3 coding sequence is TGTGCCAGCAGTTACGAGTTGGCGGGAGAAGGAGATACGCAGTATTTT.

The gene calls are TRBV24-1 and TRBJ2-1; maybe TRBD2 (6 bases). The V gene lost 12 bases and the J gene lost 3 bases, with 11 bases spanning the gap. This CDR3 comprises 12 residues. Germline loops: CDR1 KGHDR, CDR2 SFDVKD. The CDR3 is CASGTHYNEQFF. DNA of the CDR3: TGTGCCTCCGGGACTCACTACAATGAGCAGTTCTTC.

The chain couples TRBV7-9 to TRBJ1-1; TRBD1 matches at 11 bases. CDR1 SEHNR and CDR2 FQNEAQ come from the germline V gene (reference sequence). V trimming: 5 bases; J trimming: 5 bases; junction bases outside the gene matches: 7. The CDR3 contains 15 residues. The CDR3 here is CASSGRGQGVTEAFF. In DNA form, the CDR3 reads TGTGCCAGCAGCGGAAGGGGACAGGGGGTAACTGAAGCTTTCTTT.

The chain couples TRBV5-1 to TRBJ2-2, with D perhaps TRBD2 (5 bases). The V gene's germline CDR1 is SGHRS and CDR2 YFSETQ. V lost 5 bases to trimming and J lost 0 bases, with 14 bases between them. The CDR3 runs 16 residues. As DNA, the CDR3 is TGCGCCAGCAGTAAACTTAGCGCCGCGAACACCGGGGAGCTGTTTTTT. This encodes CASSKLSAANTGELFF.

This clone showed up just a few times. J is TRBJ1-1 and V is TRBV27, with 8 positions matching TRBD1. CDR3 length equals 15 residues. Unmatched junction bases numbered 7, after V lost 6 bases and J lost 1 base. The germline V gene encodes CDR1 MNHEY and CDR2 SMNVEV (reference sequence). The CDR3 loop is CASRYRGARNTEAFF. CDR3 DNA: TGTGCCAGCAGATACAGGGGGGCTCGGAACACTGAAGCTTTCTTT.

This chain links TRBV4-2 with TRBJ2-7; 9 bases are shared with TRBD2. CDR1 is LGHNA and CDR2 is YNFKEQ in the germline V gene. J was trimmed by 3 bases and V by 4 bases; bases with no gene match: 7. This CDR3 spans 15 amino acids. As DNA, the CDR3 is TGTGCCAGCAGCCTCCAATTTAGCGGGGGCTACGAGCAGTACTTC. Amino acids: CASSLQFSGGYEQYF.

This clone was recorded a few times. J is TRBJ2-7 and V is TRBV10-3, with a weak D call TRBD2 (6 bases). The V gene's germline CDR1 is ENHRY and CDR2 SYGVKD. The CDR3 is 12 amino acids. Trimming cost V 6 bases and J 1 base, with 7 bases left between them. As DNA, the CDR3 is TGTGCCATCAGGGGACTGTCCTACGAGCAGTACTTC. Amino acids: CAIRGLSYEQYF.

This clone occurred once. CDR3 sequence reads: CASRQTGWSGELFF. The DNA of the CDR3 is TGTGCCAGCAGGCAGACAGGGTGGTCCGGGGAGCTGTTTTTT. This chain joins TRBV2 and TRBJ2-2; 7 bases map to TRBD1. V dropped 6 bases and J dropped 6; count of bases not matched to a gene: 7. The length of the CDR3 is 14 residues. The germline V gene has CDR1 SNHLY and CDR2 FYNNEI. Variable domain in full (rest from reference TRBV2 and TRBJ2-2): EPEVTQTPSHQVTQMGQEVILRCVPISNHLYFYWYRQILGQKVEFLVSFYNNEISEKSEIFDDQFSVERPDGSNFTLKIRSTKLEDSAMYFCASRQTGWSGELFFGEGSRLTVL.

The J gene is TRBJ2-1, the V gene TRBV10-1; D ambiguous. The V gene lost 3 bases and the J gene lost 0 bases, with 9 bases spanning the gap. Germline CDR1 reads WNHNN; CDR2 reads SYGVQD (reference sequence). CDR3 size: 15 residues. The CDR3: CASSEAVSSYNEQFF. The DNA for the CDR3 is TGCGCCAGCAGTGAAGCCGTGAGCTCCTACAATGAGCAGTTCTTC.